Here is one T cell receptor (beta chain) with its context. Its specificity is unknown. The data belong to a study of early T cells in non-severe SARS-CoV-2 infection. Study-level background: The authors sequenced bulk RNA from unsorted whole blood, leaving chains unpaired.

Looked up from germline, CDR1 is MNHEY and CDR2 is SVGAGI. There are 13 residues in the CDR3. V was clipped by 8 bases and J by 3 bases; unmatched bases: 7. Researchers attached unique molecular identifiers to individual cDNA molecules. A single record per CDR3 protein comes from TCRdb applying MiXCR to the 5' RACE reads. This table has some 96,000 distinct CDR3 sequences, 13% appearing once. Study-wide results and limits: VDJdb matching, biased toward anti-spike CD8 responses, missed private and CD4 specificities.

The chain carries TRBV6-5 and TRBJ2-7; 7 nucleotides agree with TRBD2. The TCR was taken from an adult who was a healthcare worker with PCR-confirmed SARS-CoV-2 infection or an uninfected control (not recorded which). The specimen sequenced was whole blood. The DNA of the CDR3 is TGTGCCAGCCAAGCGGGACTTAACTACGAGCAGTACTTC. Amino acid sequence: CASQAGLNYEQYF.